This T cell receptor beta chain was captured in a study of control samples from healthy donors and cancer patients. Germline V CDR1 and CDR2: MNHEY, SVGEGT. The V segment lost 6 bases and the J segment 5 bases; nucleotides outside the gene matches: 11. There are 15 residues in the CDR3. Produced via immunoSEQ multiplex PCR; TCRdb's table is partial and in-frame only. The data show some 120,000 clones, 88% seen once. This sequence was found in a woman between 65 and 79 years old in good health. Source material: blood. This chain joins TRBV6-2 or TRBV6-3 and TRBJ2-5; TRBD2 agrees at 8 bases. The DNA for the CDR3 is TGTGCCAGCAGCGGGGGGGGCGTGAATCGGGAGACCCAGTACTTC. This sequence encodes CASSGGGVNRETQYF.